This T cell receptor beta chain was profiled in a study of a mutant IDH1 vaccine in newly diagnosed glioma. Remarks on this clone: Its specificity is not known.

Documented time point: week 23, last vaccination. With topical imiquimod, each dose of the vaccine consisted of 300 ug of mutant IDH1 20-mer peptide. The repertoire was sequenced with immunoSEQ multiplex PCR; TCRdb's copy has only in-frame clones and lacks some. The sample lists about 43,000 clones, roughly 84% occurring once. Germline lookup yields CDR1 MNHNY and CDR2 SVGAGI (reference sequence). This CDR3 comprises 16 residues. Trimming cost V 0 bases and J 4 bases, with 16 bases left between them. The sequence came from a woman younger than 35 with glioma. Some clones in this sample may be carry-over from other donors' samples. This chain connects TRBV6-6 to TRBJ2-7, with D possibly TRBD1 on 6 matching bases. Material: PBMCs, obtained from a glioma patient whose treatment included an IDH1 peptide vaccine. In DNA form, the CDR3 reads TGTGCCAGCAGTTACTCCCAAACGGGACAATCTTACGAGCAGTACTTC. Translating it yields CASSYSQTGQSYEQYF.